A selection of T cell receptor beta chains follows, all from one sample in a study of CD8 T cells in ankylosing spondylitis. TCRdb reprocessed the 5' RACE reads with MiXCR, giving one entry per CDR3 protein. The sample yields more than 400,000 distinct CDR3 sequences, over 4% seen once. Specimen: blood, either unsorted or a sorted T cell fraction (not recorded which). These receptor sequences come from a male donor with ankylosing spondylitis. Both conserved end residues are part of each CDR3. The D gene is left open where the match is weak. Expanded clones get a size class; other rows say once, few or many, or leave the size out.

cdr3_aa cdr3_nt j_call v_call d_call clone_size
CASSLNTGGHTEAFF TGTGCCAGCAGCTTAAACACAGGGGGGCATACTGAAGCTTTCTTT TRBJ1-1 TRBV7-9 TRBD1 many
CSARDLRDRERNYGYTF TGCAGTGCTAGAGATCTCCGGGACAGGGAGCGTAACTATGGCTACACCTTC TRBJ1-2 TRBV20-1 TRBD1 many
CASSLGAIVLETQYF TGTGCCAGCAGCTTAGGGGCTATTGTGTTGGAGACCCAGTACTTC TRBJ2-5 TRBV7-9 NA many
CASSGDTPIYNEQFF TGTGCCAGCAGCGGGGACACGCCGATCTACAATGAGCAGTTCTTC TRBJ2-1 TRBV9 NA many
CASSSWGLRRTKNIQYF TGTGCCAGCAGTTCGTGGGGGTTGAGAAGAACCAAAAACATTCAGTACTTC TRBJ2-4 TRBV27 NA many
CASSSIAGVVTNEQFF TGCGCCAGCAGCTCGATAGCGGGAGTAGTAACCAATGAGCAGTTCTTC TRBJ2-1 TRBV5-1 TRBD2 many
CSVSGGSSYNEQFF TGCAGCGTTAGTGGGGGGAGCTCCTACAATGAGCAGTTCTTC TRBJ2-1 TRBV29-1 NA many
CASSLVTRGETQYF TGTGCCAGCAGCTTAGTCACTAGAGGGGAGACCCAGTACTTC TRBJ2-5 TRBV7-2 NA many
CASSSMTGPNYGYTF TGTGCCAGCAGCTCGATGACAGGTCCTAACTATGGCTACACCTTC TRBJ1-2 TRBV5-6 NA many
CASSSQQGTRLETQYF TGTGCCAGCAGTTCGCAACAGGGGACTCGGTTAGAGACCCAGTACTTC TRBJ2-5 TRBV28 NA NA
CASSSLVTDTQYF TGTGCCAGCAGTTCACTCGTAACAGATACGCAGTATTTT TRBJ2-3 TRBV12-3/TRBV12-4 NA many
CASSSLKGGAPYGYTF TGTGCCAGCAGCTCCCTCAAGGGGGGCGCACCCTATGGCTACACCTTC TRBJ1-2 TRBV11-2 NA NA
CATRNLGGETQYF TGTGCCACCAGGAATTTGGGGGGAGAGACCCAGTACTTC TRBJ2-5 TRBV15 NA few
CATGVGTEAFF TGTGCCACCGGGGTCGGCACTGAAGCTTTCTTT TRBJ1-1 TRBV24-1 NA many
CASSQYSLTGELFF TGTGCCAGCAGCCAGTACAGCCTCACCGGGGAGCTGTTTTTT TRBJ2-2 TRBV4-2 NA few
CASSWQGSYEQYF TGTGCCAGCTCATGGCAAGGGTCCTACGAGCAGTACTTC TRBJ2-7 TRBV27 NA NA
CASSLVALNYGYTF TGCGCCAGCAGCTTGGTAGCGCTTAACTATGGCTACACCTTC TRBJ1-2 TRBV5-1 NA many
CASSSRDLIRNEQFF TGTGCCAGCAGCTCTCGGGACCTTATTCGGAATGAGCAGTTCTTC TRBJ2-1 TRBV7-2 NA many
CASNRYGYTF TGTGCCTCGAACCGTTATGGCTACACCTTC TRBJ1-2 TRBV30 NA many
CASSLRGFTNYGYTF TGTGCCAGCAGCTTACGCGGTTTCACTAACTATGGCTACACCTTC TRBJ1-2 TRBV11-2 NA many
CASSVEPGTTYEQYF TGTGCCAGCAGCGTCGAACCGGGGACAACCTACGAGCAGTACTTC TRBJ2-7 TRBV11-2 NA many
CSARDTGTKETQYF TGCAGTGCTAGAGATACGGGGACTAAAGAGACCCAGTACTTC TRBJ2-5 TRBV20-1 TRBD2 many
CASSQEGRNEQFF TGTGCCAGCAGCCAAGAAGGGCGGAATGAGCAGTTCTTC TRBJ2-1 TRBV4-2 NA NA
CASSLYGQGAEQFF TGTGCCAGCAGCTTATATGGACAGGGGGCAGAGCAGTTCTTC TRBJ2-1 TRBV7-2 TRBD1 many
CAISQRRQDTQYF TGTGCCATCAGTCAAAGACGACAGGATACGCAGTATTTT TRBJ2-3 TRBV10-3 NA NA
CASRRTGGRNTEAFF TGCGCCAGCAGGAGGACCGGGGGGCGGAACACTGAAGCTTTCTTT TRBJ1-1 TRBV5-1 NA many
CASSLVPRGGFNEQFF TGCGCCAGCAGCTTGGTTCCGCGGGGGGGTTTCAATGAGCAGTTCTTC TRBJ2-1 TRBV5-1 TRBD2 many
CASSWGLGHQTAAFF TGTGCCAGCAGTTGGGGCCTCGGACACCAAACTGCGGCTTTCTTT TRBJ1-1 TRBV5-6 NA many
CAQSKGLKETQYF TGCGCCCAATCGAAGGGGCTGAAAGAGACCCAGTACTTC TRBJ2-5 TRBV23-1 NA NA
CASSQGSAGQTGELFF TGCGCCAGCAGCCAAGGGTCGGCAGGGCAGACCGGGGAGCTGTTTTTT TRBJ2-2 TRBV4-3 NA many
CASSSRIPGQGDRKAGELFF TGCGCCAGCAGCTCTAGGATACCGGGACAGGGGGACCGAAAGGCCGGGGAGCTGTTTTTT TRBJ2-2 TRBV5-1 TRBD1 many
CSVKGLPAYYNEQFF TGCAGCGTGAAGGGACTGCCCGCTTATTACAATGAGCAGTTCTTC TRBJ2-1 TRBV29-1 NA many
CSVELGANEKLFF TGCAGCGTTGAATTGGGAGCTAATGAAAAACTGTTTTTT TRBJ1-4 TRBV29-1 NA few
CASRGLAGGSYNEQFF TGCGCCAGCAGGGGGCTAGCGGGGGGTTCCTACAATGAGCAGTTCTTC TRBJ2-1 TRBV5-1 TRBD2 many
CASRTTGWDQPQHF TGTGCCAGCAGGACGACGGGGTGGGATCAGCCCCAGCATTTT TRBJ1-5 TRBV12-3/TRBV12-4 NA many
CASSPRGWGDGTQYF TGTGCCAGCAGTCCACGGGGGTGGGGCGACGGGACCCAGTACTTC TRBJ2-5 TRBV28 NA many
CASRVSRGHRYGYTF TGCGCCAGCAGAGTTAGCAGGGGGCATCGGTATGGCTACACCTTC TRBJ1-2 TRBV10-2 TRBD1 many
CASSLPSGGGTEAFF TGTGCCAGCAGTCTCCCTTCGGGAGGTGGCACTGAAGCTTTCTTT TRBJ1-1 TRBV28 NA many
CSVDMGGEQYF TGCAGCGTCGACATGGGAGGAGAGCAGTATTTT TRBJ2-3 TRBV29-1 NA many
CSARGTGTLNQPQHF TGCAGTGCTAGGGGGACAGGGACGCTCAATCAGCCCCAGCATTTT TRBJ1-5 TRBV20-1 TRBD1 few
CASSQALDEQFF TGTGCCAGCAGCCAGGCGCTTGATGAGCAGTTCTTC TRBJ2-1 TRBV4-2 NA many
CASSWQGSSAGPQHF TGTGCCAGCAGCTGGCAAGGTAGTAGTGCCGGGCCCCAGCATTTT TRBJ1-5 TRBV7-2 NA many
CSARGALIHTDTQYF TGCAGTGCTAGAGGGGCGTTGATCCACACAGATACGCAGTATTTT TRBJ2-3 TRBV20-1 NA NA
CASSPIGNTEAFF TGTGCCAGCAGCCCCATCGGGAACACTGAAGCTTTCTTT TRBJ1-1 TRBV9 NA few
CASSLGATSGSVSQYF TGCGCCAGCAGCTTGGGCGCGACTAGCGGGAGTGTTTCTCAGTATTTT TRBJ2-3 TRBV5-1 TRBD2 many
CASSQGRIGELFF TGCGCCAGCAGCCAAGGTCGAATCGGGGAGCTGTTTTTT TRBJ2-2 TRBV4-1 NA few